These 3 T cell receptor beta chains were all obtained from the same sample, sequenced in a study of cytomegalovirus exposure and HLA in healthy donors. PCR employed 60 Vbeta and 13 Jbeta primers. The repertoire was sequenced with immunoSEQ multiplex PCR; TCRdb's copy has only in-frame clones and lacks some. The sample has around 180,000 clones, about 80% seen once. Sequencing was done on a sample of PBMCs. The receptors were sampled from a woman aged 40 to 50 in good health and CMV-seronegative.

This rearrangement joins TRBV5-1 to TRBJ2-7; perhaps TRBD2 as D (6 bases). Trimming removed 4 bases at V and 6 bases at J, with 11 bases between. Germline V gene sequence: CDR1 SGHRS, CDR2 YFSETQ. The CDR3 sequence is 12 residues long. CDR3 loop: CASSPGTREQYF. The CDR3, as DNA: TGCGCCAGCAGCCCCGGGACTCGCGAGCAGTACTTC.

The CDR3 reads CASSLVQGGHHQGYTF. In DNA, the CDR3 is TGCGCCAGCAGCTTGGTGCAAGGAGGGCACCACCAAGGCTACACCTTC. The chain carries TRBV5-1 and TRBJ1-2; D uncertain. This CDR3 comprises 16 residues. Germline CDR1 reads SGHRS; CDR2 reads YFSETQ. The V and J ends lost 0 bases and 8 bases respectively, with 20 bases between them.

V gene TRBV6-6 combines with J gene TRBJ2-7, with no clear D. Germline CDR1 is MNHNY and CDR2 is SVGAGI (reference sequence). The CDR3 sequence is 12 residues long. V dropped 5 bases and J dropped 5 bases, with 10 bases sitting between them. CDR3 sequence reads: CASSTQNHEQYF. CDR3 DNA sequence: TGTGCCAGCAGTACACAGAATCACGAGCAGTACTTC.